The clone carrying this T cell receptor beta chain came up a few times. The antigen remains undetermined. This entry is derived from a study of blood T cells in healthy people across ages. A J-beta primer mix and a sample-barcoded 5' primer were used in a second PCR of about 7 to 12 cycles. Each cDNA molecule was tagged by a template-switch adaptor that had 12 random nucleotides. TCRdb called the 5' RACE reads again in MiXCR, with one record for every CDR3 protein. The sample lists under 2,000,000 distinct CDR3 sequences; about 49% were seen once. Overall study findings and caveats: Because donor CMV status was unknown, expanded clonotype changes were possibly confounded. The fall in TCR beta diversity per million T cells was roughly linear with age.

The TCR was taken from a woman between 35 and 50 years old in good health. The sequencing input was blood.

The CDR3 loop is CASTAVGEGNYGYTF. Written as DNA, the CDR3 is TGTGCCAGCACCGCAGTGGGGGAGGGGAACTATGGCTACACCTTC. The J gene is TRBJ1-2, the V gene TRBV6-5, with D possibly TRBD1 on 5 matching bases. Between the trimmed V and J ends, which lost 7 bases and 2 bases, there was a span of 17 bases. The CDR3 runs to 15 residues. Per germline, CDR1 MNHEY and CDR2 SVGAGI.